This T cell receptor (beta chain) was documented in a study of vaccination and CD4 T cells after COVID-19. About the research overall: Convalescent patients, SARS-CoV-2 positive by nasal swab PCR, comprised several mild cases and one severe case. Overlapping peptides covering the spike proteins of SARS-CoV-2, HCoV-NL63, HCoV-OC43 and HCoV-229E were added to stimulate cells.

An Oncomine TCR Beta short-read assay was used to sequence the DNA from cultured CD4+ T cells. Genomic DNA was extracted from cultured CD4+ T cells. TCRdb recomputed calls from the PCR reads with MiXCR, one row per CDR3 protein. The sample gives 11,000 or so distinct CDR3 sequences, around 61% of which show up once; 13% is in the top ten. As regards this clonotype: Its target is not known.

As to treatment: roughly ten-day PBMC culture with coronavirus spike peptide pools or control peptides (ViraFEST assay). This CDR3 has 14 residues. V lost 1 base and J 6 bases, leaving 9 bases between the germline ends. Per germline, CDR1 SEHNR and CDR2 FQNEAQ (reference sequence). The source is a human donor who had recovered from COVID-19. The chain is built from TRBV7-9 and TRBJ2-2, with D unresolved. Sequenced input: CD4+ T cells from blood, cultured in vitro. CDR3 in amino acids: CASSLGGSAGELFF. In DNA form, the CDR3 reads TGTGCCAGCAGCTTAGGGGGTTCGGCCGGGGAGCTGTTTTTT. Variable domain in full (rest from reference TRBV7-9 and TRBJ2-2): DTGVSQNPRHKITKRGQNVTFRCDPISEHNRLYWYRQTLGQGPEFLTYFQNEAQLEKSRLLSDRFSAERPKGSFSTLEIQRTEQGDSAMYLCASSLGGSAGELFFGEGSRLTVL.